This TCR beta chain was identified in a study of early T cells in non-severe SARS-CoV-2 infection. Via MiXCR, TCRdb re-called the 5' RACE reads, giving one row per CDR3 protein. The table records tens of thousands of distinct CDR3 sequences, roughly a tenth of them present only once. Specimen: whole blood. The sequence was collected from an adult who was a healthcare worker with PCR-confirmed SARS-CoV-2 infection or an uninfected control (not recorded which).

CDR3 loop: CASSSRAPPFGDTQYF. CDR3 bases: TGTGCCAGTAGTTCCAGGGCCCCTCCGTTTGGCGATACGCAGTATTTT. The rearrangement joins TRBV19 to TRBJ2-3; maybe TRBD1 (5 bases). Looked up from germline, CDR1 is LNHDA and CDR2 is SQIVND (reference sequence). Between the trimmed V and J ends, which lost 5 bases and 6 bases, there was a span of 21 bases. There are 16 residues in the CDR3.